Shown below are 14 T cell receptor beta chains from a single sample sequenced in a study of Ad26.COV2.S vaccination and SARS-CoV-2 variants (dated by TCRdb to about 2021). This sample's treatment or condition label indicates: some 19 received Ad26.COV2.S at low or high dose, single or two shots; about 5 received placebo; per-sample allocation not given. For vaccine and placebo recipients, repertoires were sequenced using samples collected on day 63 after the first injection. The library was prepared using the immunoSEQ multiplex PCR assay. TCRdb holds this immuneACCESS table with in-frame rearrangements only. Some clones are missing; in checked studies, unresolved V genes explain under half, and the rest has no known cause. The sample table lists a few hundred thousand clones, 90% of them with a count of one. The ten largest clonotypes hold 12% of the sample. The sequencing here drew on peripheral blood, taken in a trial of Ad26.COV2.S vaccine versus placebo. The origin of the receptors is a person between 18 and 59 years old who received the Ad26.COV2.S COVID-19 vaccine or a placebo.

V is TRBV11-2 and J is TRBJ2-7, with D uncertain. There are 14 residues in the CDR3. Looked up from germline, CDR1 is SGHAT and CDR2 is FQNNGV. Between the trimmed V and J ends, which lost 4 bases and 5 bases, there was a span of 15 bases. The CDR3 spells CASSSPSLDDEQYF. CDR3 nucleotides: TGTGCCAGCAGCTCCCCAAGTCTAGATGACGAGCAGTACTTC.

The V gene is TRBV30, the J gene TRBJ2-1; a possible D gene is TRBD2 (6 bases). In germline, CDR1 is GTSNPN, CDR2 SVGIG (reference sequence). The CDR3 is made up of 15 amino acids. The V end lost 5 bases, the J end lost 6 bases, and 20 bases lay between the germline ends. As DNA, the CDR3 is TGTGCCTGGGCTCCGGGACTCCCGGCTGGCAATGAGCAGTTCTTC. Amino acid sequence: CAWAPGLPAGNEQFF.

This clone was observed once. The chain carries TRBV19 and TRBJ2-6, with D uncertain. The V and J ends lost 6 bases and 0 bases respectively, with 9 bases between them. This CDR3 has 15 amino acids. Germline V gene data show CDR1 as LNHDA and CDR2 as SQIVND (reference sequence). The CDR3 region is CASSQASSGANVLTF. The CDR3 DNA reads TGTGCCAGTAGCCAGGCCAGCTCTGGGGCCAACGTCCTGACTTTC. Combining the CDR3 with reference TRBV19 and TRBJ2-6 gives the whole variable domain DGGITQSPKYLFRKEGQNVTLSCEQNLNHDAMYWYRQDPGQGLRLIYYSQIVNDFQKGDIAEGYSVSREKKESFPLTVTSAQKNPTAFYLCASSQASSGANVLTFGAGSRLTVL.

CDR3 DNA: TGTGCCAGCAGGAACTCGGAGGAGTACGAGCAGTACTTC. Residues: CASRNSEEYEQYF. The chain employs TRBV18 and TRBJ2-7, with a tentative D call TRBD2 (5 bases). This CDR3 has 13 residues. Trimming pared 8 bases from V and 4 bases from J, leaving 15 bases between. Germline V gives CDR1 KGHSH, CDR2 LQKENI.

This chain connects TRBV4-3 to TRBJ1-1; D might be TRBD1 (5 bases). This CDR3 is 15 amino acids long. V lost 0 bases to trimming and J lost 0 bases, with 8 bases between them. Germline loops: CDR1 LGHNA, CDR2 YSLEER. The CDR3 DNA reads TGCGCCAGCAGCCAAGAACGACAGATGAACACTGAAGCTTTCTTT. Translating it yields CASSQERQMNTEAFF.

The chain is built from TRBV7-2 and TRBJ1-1; D remains unclear. V was pared by 3 bases and J by 7 bases, with 12 bases between. The V gene's germline CDR1 is SGHTA and CDR2 FQGNSA. This CDR3 has 13 amino acids. The CDR3 DNA is TGTGCCAGCAGCTTGTCGGCGGATCGTGAAGCTTTCTTT. This gives the protein CASSLSADREAFF. The full variable domain, its missing parts supplied by reference TRBV7-2 and TRBJ1-1, is GAGVSQSPSNKVTEKGKDVELRCDPISGHTALYWYRQSLGQGLEFLIYFQGNSAPDKSGLPSDRFSAERTGGSVSTLTIQRTQQEDSAVYLCASSLSADREAFFGQGTRLTVV.

The chain joins TRBV6-1 to TRBJ2-3; D gene uncertain. The V end lost 3 bases, the J end lost 2 bases, and 15 bases lay between the germline ends. The CDR3 spans 16 residues. The germline V gene has CDR1 MNHNS and CDR2 SASEGT. The CDR3 DNA follows: TGTGCCAGCAGTGAGGACGGAAGTTCCAACACAGATACGCAGTATTTT. Encoded protein: CASSEDGSSNTDTQYF.

The rearrangement uses TRBV28 and TRBJ2-2, with no clear D. The CDR3 totals 14 residues. The germline V gene encodes CDR1 MDHEN and CDR2 SYDVKM. V lost 3 bases to trimming and J lost 2 bases, with 7 bases between them. This CDR3 is CASSFGLNTGELFF. For the CDR3, the DNA is TGTGCCAGCAGTTTCGGGCTTAACACCGGGGAGCTGTTTTTT.

The rearrangement uses TRBV13 and TRBJ2-2, with TRBD2 matching over 7 bases. Germline loops: CDR1 PRHDT, CDR2 FYEKMQ (reference sequence). The CDR3 has 17 residues. The V and J ends lost 2 bases and 2 bases, in that order; junction bases with no gene match: 8. DNA of the CDR3: TGTGCCAGCAGCTTACGGGCCAGCGGGACTAACACCGGGGAGCTGTTTTTT. It is translated as CASSLRASGTNTGELFF.

The rearrangement uses TRBV2 and TRBJ1-1; a possible D gene is TRBD1 (5 bases). Trimming removed 7 bases at V and 1 base at J, with 10 bases between. CDR3 length equals 13 residues. Germline V gene sequence: CDR1 SNHLY, CDR2 FYNNEI. The CDR3 nucleotides read TGTGCCAGCAAGTACACAGGGAACACTGAAGCTTTCTTT. It specifies CASKYTGNTEAFF.

V and J are TRBV6-2 or TRBV6-3 and TRBJ1-2; 7 nucleotides align to TRBD1. The CDR3 is 15 amino acids. Per germline, CDR1 MNHEY and CDR2 SVGEGT. V was pared by 6 bases and J by 3 bases, with 10 bases of the junction left unmatched. The CDR3 nucleotides are TGTGCCAGCAGACCTCGGACAGGACGGGACTATGGCTACACCTTC. Protein product: CASRPRTGRDYGYTF.

This clone was counted between two and nine times. The chain joins TRBV18 to TRBJ2-1; TRBD2 matches at 8 bases. Trimming cost V 3 bases and J 8 bases; bases outside gene matches: 9. Germline CDR1 KGHSH, CDR2 LQKENI. CDR3 length equals 15 residues. CDR3 sequence (DNA): TGTGCCAGCTCACCCCAAAGCGGGAGCATTTATGAGCAGTTCTTC. Translation gives CASSPQSGSIYEQFF.

This clone has just one count. The rearrangement joins TRBV18 to TRBJ2-7; perhaps TRBD1 as D (6 bases). The length of the CDR3 is 16 residues. Germline CDR1 reads KGHSH; CDR2 reads LQKENI. V lost 6 bases, J lost 1 base, and 19 bases lay in between. CDR3 region: CASSLGSGQLSYEQYF. The CDR3 DNA follows: TGTGCCAGCTCGCTGGGGAGCGGACAGCTATCCTACGAGCAGTACTTC.

This clone was counted a single time. The CDR3 nucleotides are TGTGCCAGCAGCTTGGGGGACTATGGCTACACCTTC. The encoded protein is CASSLGDYGYTF. The V gene is TRBV11-2, the J gene TRBJ1-2; a possible D gene is TRBD1 (5 bases). The CDR3 has 12 amino acids. Trimming left V 3 bases short and J 3 bases short, with 5 bases between. CDR1 and CDR2 (germline): SGHAT, FQNNGV.